This T cell receptor (beta chain) was documented in a study of early T cells in non-severe SARS-CoV-2 infection. Across the whole study: Chains stayed unpaired after sequencing of bulk RNA from unsorted whole blood. Study-wide findings and caveats: VDJdb matching favored anti-spike CD8 responses, missing private and CD4 specificities.

TCRdb used MiXCR to reprocess the 5' RACE reads, holding one entry per CDR3 protein. Of roughly 77,000 distinct CDR3 sequences listed, 9% to 15% were seen once; the top ten hold about 5%. Trimming removed 0 bases from V and 7 bases from J; junction bases left unmatched: 11. This CDR3 is 16 amino acids long. CDR1 is LGHDT, CDR2 YNNKEL, per germline (reference sequence). At least ten counts were recorded for this clonotype. Its matching antigen is unknown. The receptor was isolated from an adult who was a healthcare worker with PCR-confirmed SARS-CoV-2 infection or an uninfected control (not recorded which). Sequencing used whole blood. The chain links TRBV3-1 to TRBJ2-7; 8 bases match TRBD1. The CDR3 DNA reads TGTGCCAGCAGCCAAGACAGGGGACAGGAGACCCAGGAGCAGTACTTC. It codes for CASSQDRGQETQEQYF.